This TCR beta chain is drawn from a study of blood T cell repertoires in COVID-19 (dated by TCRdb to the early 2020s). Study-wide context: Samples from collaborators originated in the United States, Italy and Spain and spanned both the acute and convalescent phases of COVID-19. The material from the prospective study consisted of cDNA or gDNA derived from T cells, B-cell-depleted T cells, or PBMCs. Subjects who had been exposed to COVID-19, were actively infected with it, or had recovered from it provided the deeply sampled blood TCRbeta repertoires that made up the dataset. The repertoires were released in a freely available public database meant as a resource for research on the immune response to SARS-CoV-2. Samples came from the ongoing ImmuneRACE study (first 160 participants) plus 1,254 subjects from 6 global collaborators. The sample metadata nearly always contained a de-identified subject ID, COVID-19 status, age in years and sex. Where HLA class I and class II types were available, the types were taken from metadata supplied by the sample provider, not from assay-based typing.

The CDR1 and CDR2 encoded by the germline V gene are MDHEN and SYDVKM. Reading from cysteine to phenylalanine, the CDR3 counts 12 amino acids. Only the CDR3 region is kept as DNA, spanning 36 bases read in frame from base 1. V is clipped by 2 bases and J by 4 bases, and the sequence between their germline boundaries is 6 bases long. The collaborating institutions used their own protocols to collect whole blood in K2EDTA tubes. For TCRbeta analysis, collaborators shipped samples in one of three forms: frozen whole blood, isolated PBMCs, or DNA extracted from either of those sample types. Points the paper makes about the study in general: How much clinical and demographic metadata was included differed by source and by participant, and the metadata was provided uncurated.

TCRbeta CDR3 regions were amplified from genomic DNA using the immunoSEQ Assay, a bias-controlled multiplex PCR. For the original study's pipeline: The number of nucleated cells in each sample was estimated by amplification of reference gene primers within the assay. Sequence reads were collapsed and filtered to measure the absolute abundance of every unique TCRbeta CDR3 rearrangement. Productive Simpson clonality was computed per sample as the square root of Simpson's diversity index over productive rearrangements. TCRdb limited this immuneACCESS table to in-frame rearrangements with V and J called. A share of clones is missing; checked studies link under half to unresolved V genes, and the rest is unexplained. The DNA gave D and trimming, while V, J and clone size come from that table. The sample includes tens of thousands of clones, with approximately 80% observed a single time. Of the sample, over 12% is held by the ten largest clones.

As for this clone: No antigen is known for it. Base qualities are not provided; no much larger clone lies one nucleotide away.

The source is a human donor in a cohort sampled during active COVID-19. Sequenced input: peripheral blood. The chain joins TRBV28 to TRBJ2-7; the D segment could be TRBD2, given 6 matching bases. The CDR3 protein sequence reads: CASSLRGYEQYF. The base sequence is TGTGCCAGCAGTTTACGGGGGTACGAGCAGTACTTC.